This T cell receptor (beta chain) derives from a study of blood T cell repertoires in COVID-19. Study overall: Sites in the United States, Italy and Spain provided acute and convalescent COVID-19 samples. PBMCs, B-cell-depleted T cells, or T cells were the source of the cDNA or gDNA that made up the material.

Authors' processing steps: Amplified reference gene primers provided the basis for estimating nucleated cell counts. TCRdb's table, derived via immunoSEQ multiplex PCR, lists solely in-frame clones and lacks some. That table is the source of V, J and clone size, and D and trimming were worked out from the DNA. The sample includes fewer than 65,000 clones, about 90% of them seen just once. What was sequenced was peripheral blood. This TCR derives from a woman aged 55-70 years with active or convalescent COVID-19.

The CDR3: CASSPGGSTEAFF. The CDR3 nucleotides read TGTGCCAGCAGCCCGGGGGGGAGTACTGAAGCTTTCTTT. J is TRBJ1-1 and V is TRBV9, with TRBD1 as a possible D gene (5 bases). This CDR3 spans 13 amino acids. With 4 bases removed from V and 5 bases from J, the gap between germline ends came to 12 bases. The germline CDR1 and CDR2 sequences are SGDLS and YYNGEE.